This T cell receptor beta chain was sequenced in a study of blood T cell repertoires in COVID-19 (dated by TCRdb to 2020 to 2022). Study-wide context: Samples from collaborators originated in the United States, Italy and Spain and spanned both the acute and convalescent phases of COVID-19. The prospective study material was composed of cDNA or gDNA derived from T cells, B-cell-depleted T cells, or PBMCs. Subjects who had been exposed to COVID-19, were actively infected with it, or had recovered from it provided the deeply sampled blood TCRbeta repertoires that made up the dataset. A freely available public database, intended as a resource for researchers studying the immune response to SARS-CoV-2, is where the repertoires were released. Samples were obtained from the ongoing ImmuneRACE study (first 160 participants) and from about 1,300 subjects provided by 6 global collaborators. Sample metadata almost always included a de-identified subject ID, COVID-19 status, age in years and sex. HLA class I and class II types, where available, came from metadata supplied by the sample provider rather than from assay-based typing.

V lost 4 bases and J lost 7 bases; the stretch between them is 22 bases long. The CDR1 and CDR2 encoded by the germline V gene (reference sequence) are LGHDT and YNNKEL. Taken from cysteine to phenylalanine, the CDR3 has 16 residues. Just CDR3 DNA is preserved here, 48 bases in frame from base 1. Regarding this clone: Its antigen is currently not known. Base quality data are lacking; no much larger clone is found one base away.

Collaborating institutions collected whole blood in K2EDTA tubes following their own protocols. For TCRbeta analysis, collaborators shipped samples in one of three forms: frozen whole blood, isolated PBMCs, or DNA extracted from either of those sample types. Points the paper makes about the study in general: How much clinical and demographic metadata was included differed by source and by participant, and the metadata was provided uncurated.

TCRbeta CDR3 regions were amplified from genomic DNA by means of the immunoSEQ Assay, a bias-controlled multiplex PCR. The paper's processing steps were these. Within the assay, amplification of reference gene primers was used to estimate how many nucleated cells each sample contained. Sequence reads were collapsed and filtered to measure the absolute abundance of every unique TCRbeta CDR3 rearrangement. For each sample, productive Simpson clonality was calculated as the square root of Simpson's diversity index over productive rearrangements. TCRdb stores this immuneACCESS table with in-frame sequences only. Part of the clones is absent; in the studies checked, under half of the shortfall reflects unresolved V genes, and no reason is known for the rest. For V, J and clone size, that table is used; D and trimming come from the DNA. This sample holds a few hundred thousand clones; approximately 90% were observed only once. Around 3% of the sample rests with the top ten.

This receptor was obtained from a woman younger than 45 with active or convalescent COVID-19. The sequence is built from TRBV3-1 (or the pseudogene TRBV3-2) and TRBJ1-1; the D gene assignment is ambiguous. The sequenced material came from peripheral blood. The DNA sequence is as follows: TGTGCCAGCAGCCCAAGTCCCATTTCACCGGAGGTTGAAGCTTTCTTT. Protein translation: CASSPSPISPEVEAFF.